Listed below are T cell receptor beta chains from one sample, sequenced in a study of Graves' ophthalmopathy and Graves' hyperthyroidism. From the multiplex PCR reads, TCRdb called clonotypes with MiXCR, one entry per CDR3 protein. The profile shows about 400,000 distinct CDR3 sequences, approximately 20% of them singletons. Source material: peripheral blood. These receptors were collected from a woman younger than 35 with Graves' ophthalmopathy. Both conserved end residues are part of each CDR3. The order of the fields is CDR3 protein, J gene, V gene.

CASSVTTSGHTPWGTDTQYF,TRBJ2-3,TRBV2
CASSPPTGSKPDEQYF,TRBJ2-7,TRBV5-6
CASSLSWSSQYF,TRBJ2-7,TRBV28
CASSLRLAGLQETQYF,TRBJ2-5,TRBV11-1
CSARWAGGASYYGQYF,TRBJ2-7,TRBV20-1
CASSRTRRETQYF,TRBJ2-5,TRBV6-2/TRBV6-3
CASSQTSGSHEQYF,TRBJ2-7,TRBV12-3/TRBV12-4
CATSRTAFSYEQYF,TRBJ2-7,TRBV28
CASSSDGINGVTEAFF,TRBJ1-1,TRBV5-1
CASSRQGTAKNIQYF,TRBJ2-4,TRBV6-5
CASSQGTVSNQPQHF,TRBJ1-5,TRBV12-3/TRBV12-4
CATSGPEERGSQETQYF,TRBJ2-5,TRBV24-1
CASSTPGTGSNQPQHF,TRBJ1-5,TRBV28
CASSSGGGLSYEQYF,TRBJ2-7,TRBV19
CASSEAGKETQYF,TRBJ2-5,TRBV6-1
CASSWTRTAYSYEQYF,TRBJ2-7,TRBV5-1
CASLETGTSYEQYF,TRBJ2-7,TRBV2
CASTQGYYGYTF,TRBJ1-2,TRBV28
CASTPGTEAFF,TRBJ1-1,TRBV19
CASTGGGNTEAFF,TRBJ1-1,TRBV28
CASSLAWDRGSSYGYTF,TRBJ1-2,TRBV7-2
CASSQGPGQGNTGELFF,TRBJ2-2,TRBV4-3
CASSRTSGSLLSEQYF,TRBJ2-7,TRBV6-5
CASTRPTQPQHF,TRBJ1-5,TRBV6-2/TRBV6-3
CASSIGLYYEQYF,TRBJ2-7,TRBV19
CASSLEVETEAFF,TRBJ1-1,TRBV6-1
CAISSRQGSYEQYF,TRBJ2-7,TRBV10-3
CASSFHDGNTEAFF,TRBJ1-1,TRBV12-3/TRBV12-4
CASTASRSGNQPQHF,TRBJ1-5,TRBV6-5
CASSLDRGRQPQHF,TRBJ1-5,TRBV6-1
CASSARGGLGTEAFF,TRBJ1-1,TRBV18
CSAGGTEQETQYF,TRBJ2-5,TRBV20-1
CATSRGGGTGELFF,TRBJ2-2,TRBV15
CASSLEPTGPEAFF,TRBJ1-1,TRBV4-2
CASSSGTPKNTEAFF,TRBJ1-1,TRBV11-2
CASSQGTGGGVPQHF,TRBJ1-5,TRBV4-1
CASSTRTGARTNTEAFF,TRBJ1-1,TRBV12-3/TRBV12-4
CASSSGQGRNEQFF,TRBJ2-1,TRBV6-5
CASSSRQGRPGEQYF,TRBJ2-7,TRBV11-3
CSARESPAGGPREQYF,TRBJ2-7,TRBV20-1
CASGSHTGELFF,TRBJ2-2,TRBV7-3
CASSAGTLSEQYF,TRBJ2-7,TRBV28
CASTRTLPGLEGSTDTQYF,TRBJ2-3,TRBV4-2
CSADQRNRGGNQPQHF,TRBJ1-5,TRBV20-1
CASSEPGQGTYEQYF,TRBJ2-7,TRBV6-1
CASSRFSGTGELFF,TRBJ2-2,TRBV5-5
CATSRGDGGETQYF,TRBJ2-5,TRBV15
CASSPSGALYQETQYF,TRBJ2-5,TRBV28
CASSQQRGGTTDTQYF,TRBJ2-3,TRBV12-3/TRBV12-4
CASSVDGYSNQPQHF,TRBJ1-5,TRBV9
CASSPRLTGELFF,TRBJ2-2,TRBV14
CASSLIGRTEAFF,TRBJ1-1,TRBV7-2
CSAEDTGLLYGYTF,TRBJ1-2,TRBV20-1
CASRFQGGWTEAFF,TRBJ1-1,TRBV27
CASSPGTELEVLRLYF,TRBJ2-7,TRBV11-1